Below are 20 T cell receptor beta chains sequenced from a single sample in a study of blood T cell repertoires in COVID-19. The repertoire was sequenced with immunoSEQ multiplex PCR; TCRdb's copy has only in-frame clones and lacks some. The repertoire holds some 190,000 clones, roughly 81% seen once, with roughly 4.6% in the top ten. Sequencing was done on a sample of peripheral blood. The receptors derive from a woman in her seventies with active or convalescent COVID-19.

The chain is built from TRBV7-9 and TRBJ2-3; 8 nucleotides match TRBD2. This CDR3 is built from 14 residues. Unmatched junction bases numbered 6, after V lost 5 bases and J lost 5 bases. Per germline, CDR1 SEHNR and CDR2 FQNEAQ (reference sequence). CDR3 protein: CASSLSGTIDTQYF. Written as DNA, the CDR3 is TGTGCCAGCAGCCTTAGCGGGACGATAGATACGCAGTATTTT.

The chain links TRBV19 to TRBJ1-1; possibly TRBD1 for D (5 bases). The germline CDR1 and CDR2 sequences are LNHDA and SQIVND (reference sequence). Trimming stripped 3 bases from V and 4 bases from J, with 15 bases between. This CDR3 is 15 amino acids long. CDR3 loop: CASSMLGSGGTEAFF. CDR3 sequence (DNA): TGTGCCAGTAGTATGTTGGGGTCCGGGGGCACTGAAGCTTTCTTT.

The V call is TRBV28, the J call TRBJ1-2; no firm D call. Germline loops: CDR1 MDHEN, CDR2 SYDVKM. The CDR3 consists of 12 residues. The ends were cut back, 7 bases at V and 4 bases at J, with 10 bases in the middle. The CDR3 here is CASKAEPYGYTF. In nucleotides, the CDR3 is TGTGCCAGCAAGGCGGAGCCCTATGGCTACACCTTC.

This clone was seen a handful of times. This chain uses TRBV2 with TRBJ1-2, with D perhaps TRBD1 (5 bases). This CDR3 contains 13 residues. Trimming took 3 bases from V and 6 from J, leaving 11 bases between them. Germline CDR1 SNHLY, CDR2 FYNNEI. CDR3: CASSDRAGDGYTF. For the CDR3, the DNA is TGTGCCAGCAGTGACAGGGCGGGGGATGGCTACACCTTC.

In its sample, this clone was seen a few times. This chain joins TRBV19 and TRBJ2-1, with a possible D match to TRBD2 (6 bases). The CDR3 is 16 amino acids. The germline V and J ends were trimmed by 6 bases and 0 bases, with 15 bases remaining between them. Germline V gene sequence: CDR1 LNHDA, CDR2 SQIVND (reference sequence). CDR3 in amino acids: CASSLLPGSSYNEQFF. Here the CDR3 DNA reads TGTGCCAGTAGCCTTTTACCCGGGAGCTCCTACAATGAGCAGTTCTTC. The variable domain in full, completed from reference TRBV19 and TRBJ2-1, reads DGGITQSPKYLFRKEGQNVTLSCEQNLNHDAMYWYRQDPGQGLRLIYYSQIVNDFQKGDIAEGYSVSREKKESFPLTVTSAQKNPTAFYLCASSLLPGSSYNEQFFGPGTRLTVL.

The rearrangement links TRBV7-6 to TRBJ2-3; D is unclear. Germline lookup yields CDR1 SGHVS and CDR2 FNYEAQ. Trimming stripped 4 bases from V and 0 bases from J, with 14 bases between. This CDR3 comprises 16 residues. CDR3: CASSYSQSASTDTQYF. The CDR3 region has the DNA TGTGCCAGCAGCTATAGCCAGAGCGCAAGCACAGATACGCAGTATTTT.

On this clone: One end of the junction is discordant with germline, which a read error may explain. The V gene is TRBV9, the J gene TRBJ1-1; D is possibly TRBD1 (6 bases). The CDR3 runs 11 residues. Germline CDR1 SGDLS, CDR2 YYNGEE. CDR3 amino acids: CASSAQGSLVF. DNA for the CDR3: TGTGCCAGCAGCGCACAGGGTTCGCTAGTCTTT.

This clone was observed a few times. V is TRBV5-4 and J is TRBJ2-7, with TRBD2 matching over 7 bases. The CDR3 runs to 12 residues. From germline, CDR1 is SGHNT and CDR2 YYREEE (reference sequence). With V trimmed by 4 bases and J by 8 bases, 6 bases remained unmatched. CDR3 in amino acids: CASSNRDYQQYF. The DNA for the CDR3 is TGTGCCAGCAGCAACCGGGACTATCAGCAGTACTTC. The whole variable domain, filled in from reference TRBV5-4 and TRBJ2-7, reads ETGVTQSPTHLIKTRGQQVTLRCSSQSGHNTVSWYQQALGQGPQFIFQYYREEENGRGNFPPRFSGLQFPNYSSELNVNALELDDSALYLCASSNRDYQQYFGPGTRLTVT.

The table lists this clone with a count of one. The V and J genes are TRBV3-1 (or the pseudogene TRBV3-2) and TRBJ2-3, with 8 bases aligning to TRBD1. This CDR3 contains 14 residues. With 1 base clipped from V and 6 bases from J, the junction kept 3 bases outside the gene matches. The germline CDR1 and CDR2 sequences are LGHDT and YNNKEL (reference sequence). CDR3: CASSQGTGGDTQYF. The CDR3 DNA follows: TGTGCCAGCAGCCAAGGCACAGGGGGGGATACGCAGTATTTT.

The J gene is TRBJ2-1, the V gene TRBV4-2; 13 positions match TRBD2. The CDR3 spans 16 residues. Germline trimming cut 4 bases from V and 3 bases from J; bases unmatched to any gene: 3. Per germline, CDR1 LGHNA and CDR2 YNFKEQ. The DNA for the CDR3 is TGTGCCAGCAGCCCCACTAGCGGGAGGGTCTACAATGAGCAGTTCTTC. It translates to CASSPTSGRVYNEQFF.

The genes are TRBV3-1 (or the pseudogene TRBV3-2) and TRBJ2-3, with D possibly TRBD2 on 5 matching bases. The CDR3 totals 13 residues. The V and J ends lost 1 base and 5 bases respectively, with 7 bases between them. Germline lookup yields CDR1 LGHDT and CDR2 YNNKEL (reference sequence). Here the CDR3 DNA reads TGTGCCAGCAGCCAAGTACGGGGAGATACGCAGTATTTT. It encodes CASSQVRGDTQYF.

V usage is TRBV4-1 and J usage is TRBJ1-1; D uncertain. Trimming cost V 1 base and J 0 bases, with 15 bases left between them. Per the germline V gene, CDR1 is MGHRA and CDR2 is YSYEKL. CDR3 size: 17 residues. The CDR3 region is CASSQAVESIMNTEAFF. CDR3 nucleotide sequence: TGCGCCAGCAGCCAAGCTGTGGAGTCCATCATGAACACTGAAGCTTTCTTT.

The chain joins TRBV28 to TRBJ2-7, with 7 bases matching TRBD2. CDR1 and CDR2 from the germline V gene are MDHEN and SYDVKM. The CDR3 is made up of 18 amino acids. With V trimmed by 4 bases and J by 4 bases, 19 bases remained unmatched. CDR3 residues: CASSSGVAGAVYGYEQYF. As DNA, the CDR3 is TGTGCCAGCAGTTCCGGGGTGGCGGGAGCTGTTTATGGGTACGAGCAGTACTTC.

The CDR3 sequence: CASSPSGTSGRYEQFF. CDR3 nucleotide sequence: TGTGCCAGCAGCCCCTCCGGGACTAGCGGGAGGTATGAGCAGTTCTTC. This chain links TRBV5-6 with TRBJ2-1; TRBD2 agrees at 15 bases. The CDR3 spans 16 residues. The germline V gene encodes CDR1 SGHDT and CDR2 YYEEEE. The V gene end was trimmed by 4 bases and the J gene end by 8 bases; junction bases not matched to a gene: 7.

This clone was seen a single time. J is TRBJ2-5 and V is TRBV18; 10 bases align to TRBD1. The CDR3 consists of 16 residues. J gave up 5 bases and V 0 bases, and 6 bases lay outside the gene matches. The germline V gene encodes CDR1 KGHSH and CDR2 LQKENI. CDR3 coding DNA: TGTGCCAGCTCACCACCGCCGGACAGGGGGATGGAGACCCAGTACTTC. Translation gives CASSPPPDRGMETQYF. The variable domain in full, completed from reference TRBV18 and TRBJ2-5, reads NAGVMQNPRHLVRRRGQEARLRCSPMKGHSHVYWYRQLPEEGLKFMVYLQKENIIDESGMPKERFSAEFPKEGPSILRIQQVVRGDSAAYFCASSPPPDRGMETQYFGPGTRLLVL.

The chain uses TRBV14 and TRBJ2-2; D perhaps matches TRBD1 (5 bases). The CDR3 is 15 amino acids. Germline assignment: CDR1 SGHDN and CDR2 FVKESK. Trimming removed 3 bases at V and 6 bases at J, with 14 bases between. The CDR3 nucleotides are TGTGCCAGCAGCCAGCAGGGTTTCGGGCCCGGGGAGCTGTTTTTT. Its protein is CASSQQGFGPGELFF.

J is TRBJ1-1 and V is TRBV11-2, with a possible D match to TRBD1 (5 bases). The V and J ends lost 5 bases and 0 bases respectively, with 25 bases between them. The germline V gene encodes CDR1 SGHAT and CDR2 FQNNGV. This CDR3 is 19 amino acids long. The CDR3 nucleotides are TGTGCCAGCAGCCGCTGGGGCAGGCAATTTGGCACCATGAACACTGAAGCTTTCTTT. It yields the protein CASSRWGRQFGTMNTEAFF.

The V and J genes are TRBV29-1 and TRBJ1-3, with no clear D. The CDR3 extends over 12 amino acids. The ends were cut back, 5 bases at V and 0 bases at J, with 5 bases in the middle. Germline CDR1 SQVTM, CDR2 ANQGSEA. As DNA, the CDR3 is TGCAGCGTTCGTAGCTCTGGAAACACCATATATTTT. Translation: CSVRSSGNTIYF. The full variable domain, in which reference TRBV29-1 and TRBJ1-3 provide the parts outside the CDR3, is SAVISQKPSRDICQRGTSLTIQCQVDSQVTMMFWYRQQPGQSLTLIATANQGSEATYESGFVIDKFPISRPNLTFSTLTVSNMSPEDSSIYLCSVRSSGNTIYFGEGSWLTVV.

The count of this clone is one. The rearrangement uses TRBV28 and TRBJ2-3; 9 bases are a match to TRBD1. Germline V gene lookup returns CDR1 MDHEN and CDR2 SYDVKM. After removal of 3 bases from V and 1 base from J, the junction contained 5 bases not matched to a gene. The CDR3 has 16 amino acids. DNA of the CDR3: TGTGCCAGCAGTTTTCAGCGGACAGGGGGCACAGATACGCAGTATTTT. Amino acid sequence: CASSFQRTGGTDTQYF.

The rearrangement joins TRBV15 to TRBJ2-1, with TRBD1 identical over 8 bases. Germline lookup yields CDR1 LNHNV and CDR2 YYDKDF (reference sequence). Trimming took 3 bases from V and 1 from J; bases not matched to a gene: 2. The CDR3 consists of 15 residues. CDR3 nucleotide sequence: TGTGCCACCAGCAGTAGACAGGGGTCCTACAATGAGCAGTTCTTC. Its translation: CATSSRQGSYNEQFF.